One sample yielded the 21 T cell receptor beta chains listed below, sequenced in a study of T cell repertoires in cytomegalovirus infection. TCRdb analysed the reads with MiXCR anew, one entry per CDR3 protein. The sample lists fewer than 1,000,000 distinct CDR3 sequences, roughly 30% occurring once. These receptors lack a known antigen. The sequenced sample was cultured CD8+ T cells from PBMCs, obtained from culture after CMV antigen stimulation. These receptors were taken from a human donor in good health (CMV status not recorded). Some clones in this sample may be carry-over from other donors' samples.

The V gene is TRBV5-6, the J gene TRBJ2-7, with TRBD2 matching over 7 bases. Germline values: CDR1 SGHDT, CDR2 YYEEEE. The ends lost 6 bases at V and 3 bases at J; junction bases unmatched: 9. This CDR3 region has 14 residues. CDR3 residues: CASTTSATDYEQYF. The CDR3 DNA reads TGTGCCAGCACAACTAGCGCCACCGACTACGAGCAGTACTTC.

This clonotype was detected a few times. This sequence joins TRBV7-9 and TRBJ2-2, with unresolved D. V was shortened by 7 bases and J by 1 base, with 13 bases between the two germline ends. CDR3 length: 15 amino acids. Germline-derived CDR1 and CDR2 are SEHNR and FQNEAQ (reference sequence). This chain's CDR3 is CASTKPWENTGELFF. In nucleotides, the CDR3 is TGTGCCAGCACCAAACCGTGGGAGAACACCGGGGAGCTGTTTTTT.

This clonotype was detected a few times. J is TRBJ1-2 and V is TRBV7-9; D is possibly TRBD1 (5 bases). CDR1 and CDR2 from the germline V gene are SEHNR and FQNEAQ (reference sequence). V gave up 5 bases and J gave up 5 bases, with 9 bases separating them. This CDR3 spans 12 amino acids. CDR3 in DNA: TGTGCCAGCAGCGGGGGGTATTATGGCTACACCTTC. This gives the protein CASSGGYYGYTF.

This clonotype appeared many times. The chain has TRBV20-1 and TRBJ2-3; D is uncertain. Germline loops: CDR1 DFQATT, CDR2 SNEGSKA (reference sequence). This CDR3 contains 12 residues. V lost 5 bases to trimming and J lost 2 bases, with 8 bases between them. The CDR3 nucleotides are TGCAGTGCTGGAACTATCACAGATACGCAGTATTTT. Its protein product is CSAGTITDTQYF.

The rearrangement uses TRBV25-1 and TRBJ1-1; maybe TRBD1 (6 bases). There are 12 residues in the CDR3. Trimming cost V 8 bases and J 2 bases, with 9 bases left between them. Germline V gene lookup returns CDR1 MGHDK and CDR2 SYGVNS. The CDR3 DNA follows: TGTGCCAGCCGGACAGCCAACACTGAAGCTTTCTTT. This codes for CASRTANTEAFF.

This clonotype was observed a handful of times. V is TRBV14 and J is TRBJ2-2; D ambiguous. V lost 2 bases and J lost 0, with 16 bases in between. Germline loops: CDR1 SGHDN, CDR2 FVKESK. CDR3 length: 18 residues. This CDR3 is CASSQILAMGANTGELFF. CDR3 bases: TGTGCCAGCAGCCAAATTTTGGCGATGGGCGCGAACACCGGGGAGCTGTTTTTT.

This clonotype has at least ten counts. This rearrangement joins TRBV7-6 to TRBJ2-5; no clear D gene. V dropped 5 bases and J dropped 3 bases, with 10 bases sitting between them. CDR1 and CDR2 from the germline V gene are SGHVS and FNYEAQ. This CDR3 has 13 residues. The CDR3 sequence is CASSPAPEETQYF. CDR3 bases: TGTGCCAGCAGCCCCGCCCCCGAAGAGACCCAGTACTTC.

This clonotype was observed many times. The chain has TRBV7-6 and TRBJ1-5; a weak D match, TRBD1 (5 bases). This CDR3 spans 14 amino acids. V was shortened by 5 bases and J by 9 bases, with 17 bases between the two germline ends. Germline V lookup: CDR1 SGHVS, CDR2 FNYEAQ. CDR3 residues: CASSPSLGGGPQHF. DNA of the CDR3: TGTGCCAGCAGCCCTAGCCTGGGTGGGGGGCCCCAGCATTTT.

This rearrangement joins TRBV15 to TRBJ2-4; D might be TRBD1 (5 bases). The CDR3 contains 16 residues. V was clipped by 5 bases and J by 7 bases, with 21 bases between them. The V gene's germline CDR1 is LNHNV and CDR2 YYDKDF (reference sequence). The CDR3 region is CATSGIVKSGLNIQYF. The CDR3 DNA reads TGTGCCACCAGCGGAATCGTCAAGTCAGGGTTGAACATTCAGTACTTC.

The chain combines TRBV2 with TRBJ2-1; 8 bases map to TRBD1. CDR3 size: 15 residues. CDR1 is SNHLY and CDR2 is FYNNEI in the germline V gene. The junction had 8 bases not matched to a gene; V was cut back by 6 bases and J by 4 bases. CDR3 loop: CASREPGQVYNEQFF. CDR3 DNA: TGTGCCAGCAGAGAACCGGGACAGGTATACAATGAGCAGTTCTTC.

The chain couples TRBV4-2 to TRBJ2-5, with D possibly matching TRBD1 (5 bases). The V end was cut by 0 bases, the J end by 5 bases, with 16 bases between. Germline CDR1 LGHNA, CDR2 YNFKEQ. This CDR3 contains 16 residues. The DNA of the CDR3 is TGTGCCAGCAGCCAAGAGGGGCAGGGTGGGTCGGAGACCCAGTACTTC. Its translation is CASSQEGQGGSETQYF.

This clonotype was picked up a small number of times. The chain links TRBV4-2 to TRBJ2-7; perhaps TRBD1 as D (5 bases). Deletions cut 0 bases from V and 5 bases from J, with 11 bases between. Germline loops: CDR1 LGHNA, CDR2 YNFKEQ. This CDR3 spans 14 amino acids. CDR3 residues: CASSQDRGTDEQYF. The CDR3 bases are TGTGCCAGCAGCCAAGATAGGGGTACCGACGAGCAGTACTTC.

The rearrangement links TRBV2 to TRBJ2-3; D gene ambiguous. V shed 3 bases and J shed 8 bases, with 18 bases lying between them. The CDR3 length is 15 residues. Germline CDR1 is SNHLY and CDR2 is FYNNEI. The chain's CDR3 is CASSDGISLMGTQYF. CDR3 DNA: TGTGCCAGCAGTGATGGGATCTCACTCATGGGTACGCAGTATTTT.

The rearrangement uses TRBV7-9 and TRBJ1-5; D uncertain. CDR3 length: 13 amino acids. Between the trimmed V and J ends, which lost 4 bases and 9 bases, there was a span of 13 bases. CDR1 is SEHNR, CDR2 FQNEAQ, per germline (reference sequence). The CDR3 sequence is CASSSAGRGPQHF. In DNA, the CDR3 is TGTGCCAGCAGCTCAGCCGGCAGAGGGCCCCAGCATTTT.

This chain joins TRBV20-1 and TRBJ2-1; a weak D match, TRBD2 (5 bases). CDR3 size: 16 residues. CDR1 and CDR2 from the germline V gene are DFQATT and SNEGSKA (reference sequence). The V end was cut by 6 bases, the J end by 4 bases, with 22 bases between. The CDR3 sequence: CSAPSPGAAYYNEQFF. The CDR3 DNA follows: TGCAGTGCACCCTCCCCAGGAGCGGCTTATTACAATGAGCAGTTCTTC.

This clonotype was observed a handful of times. This sequence joins TRBV5-1 and TRBJ1-4; 8 nucleotides line up with TRBD1. Germline V gene data show CDR1 as SGHRS and CDR2 as YFSETQ. V lost 4 bases, J lost 11 bases, and 10 bases stayed unmatched. CDR3 length: 14 amino acids. The CDR3 spells CASSKGQGVEKLFF. As DNA, the CDR3 is TGCGCCAGCAGCAAAGGACAGGGAGTAGAGAAACTGTTTTTT.

As regards this clonotype: A much larger clone differs by one base, so this may be a read error. The rearrangement links TRBV27 to TRBJ2-7; 9 bases are a match to TRBD1. The germline V gene encodes CDR1 MNHEY and CDR2 SMNVEV (reference sequence). The CDR3 runs to 14 residues. The junction had 4 bases not matched to a gene; V was cut back by 2 bases and J by 5 bases. The CDR3 region has the DNA TGTGCCAGCAGTTTAGGGACAGGGACCCACGAGCAGTACTTC. It translates to CASSLGTGTHEQYF.

This chain joins TRBV27 and TRBJ2-3; TRBD2 agrees at 9 bases. Per germline, CDR1 MNHEY and CDR2 SMNVEV (reference sequence). V was clipped by 2 bases and J by 9 bases; unmatched bases: 6. The CDR3 length is 14 residues. In DNA, the CDR3 is TGTGCCAGCAGTTTAGCTCTAGCGGGGCGGACGCAGTATTTT. Amino acid sequence: CASSLALAGRTQYF.

Worth noting for this clonotype: A single base separates this from a much larger clone, so it may be a read error. The chain couples TRBV27 to TRBJ1-1; 7 bases fit TRBD1. CDR3 length equals 15 residues. The germline gives CDR1 MNHEY, CDR2 SMNVEV (reference sequence). DNA for the CDR3: TGTGCCCGCAGTTTATCAAGGGGGCTGAACACTGAAGCTTTCTTT. Amino acid sequence: CARSLSRGLNTEAFF.

V and J are TRBV7-8 and TRBJ1-1; TRBD1 might be the D (5 bases). Germline values: CDR1 SGHVS, CDR2 FQNEAQ. Trimming removed 2 bases at V and 5 bases at J, with 12 bases between. This CDR3 spans 14 amino acids. CDR3 nucleotides: TGTGCCAGCAGCTTACTGGTGGGGGGAACTGAAGCTTTCTTT. This translates into CASSLLVGGTEAFF. Full variable domain (rest looked up from reference TRBV7-8 and TRBJ1-1): GAGVSQSPRYKVAKRGQDVALRCDPISGHVSLFWYQQALGQGPEFLTYFQNEAQLDKSGLPSDRFFAERPEGSVSTLKIQRTQQEDSAVYLCASSLLVGGTEAFFGQGTRLTVV.

This chain uses TRBV7-6 with TRBJ2-1; D possibly corresponds to TRBD1 (5 bases). This CDR3 is 15 amino acids long. Trimming left V 5 bases short and J 5 bases short, with 16 bases between. Germline lookup yields CDR1 SGHVS and CDR2 FNYEAQ. This CDR3 reads CASSAPRANNNEQFF. The CDR3, as DNA: TGTGCCAGCAGCGCCCCCAGGGCGAATAACAATGAGCAGTTCTTC.